This T cell receptor beta chain is drawn from a study of regulatory T cells in long-lasting Graves disease. The sample's time point: newly diagnosed GD, antithyroid drugs for less than 3 months. Extracted RNA from PBMCs served as the source of the TCR library. EDTA tubes received approximately 9 milliliters of drawn peripheral blood. To make TCR beta libraries, researchers used iRepertoire HTBI primers and Arm-PCR of CDR3 regions. MiXCR, run by TCRdb on the multiplex PCR reads, gives a single entry per CDR3 protein. The sample lists just over 600,000 distinct CDR3 sequences; roughly 16% were seen once. Only a few counts were recorded for this clonotype. These data were also filed under a second study, of T cells in Graves' hyperthyroidism and ophthalmopathy. That source notes: Exclusion criteria comprised uncontrolled infection, other autoimmune disease, pregnancy or lactation. Primed by the HTBI set, a first-round RT-PCR was run on the TCR CDR3.

The sequence came from a woman in her twenties or thirties with Graves disease. The input for sequencing was peripheral blood mononuclear cells (PBMCs), taken at new diagnosis, from a patient treated with antithyroid drugs.

The CDR3: CASSKGYGQTGELFF. The CDR3 DNA reads as TGTGCCAGCAGTAAGGGTTACGGACAAACCGGGGAGCTGTTTTTT. The rearrangement uses TRBV27 and TRBJ2-2, with D perhaps matching TRBD1 (5 bases). V was clipped by 5 bases and J by 5 bases, with 15 bases between them. Per germline, CDR1 MNHEY and CDR2 SMNVEV (reference sequence). The CDR3 is made up of 15 amino acids.